This passage covers 22 T cell receptor beta chains from one sample sequenced in a study of T cell responses to AZD1222 COVID-19 vaccine. The method was immunoSEQ multiplex PCR; TCRdb's version includes in-frame clones alone and lacks a portion of them. The sample includes more than 140,000 clones, approximately 93% of them seen just once. The specimen was peripheral blood, collected on day 0 of MenACWY control vaccination. The receptor source for this set is an adult in good health.

V gene TRBV6-5 combines with J gene TRBJ1-1; D is unresolved. The CDR3 is made up of 13 amino acids. The germline CDR1 and CDR2 sequences are MNHEY and SVGAGI. With 8 bases removed from V and 1 base from J, the gap between germline ends came to 11 bases. CDR3 in amino acids: CASSRWGNTEAFF. The CDR3, as DNA: TGTGCCAGCTCTAGGTGGGGGAACACTGAAGCTTTCTTT.

V usage is TRBV2 and J usage is TRBJ2-7; D not resolved. From germline, CDR1 is SNHLY and CDR2 FYNNEI. Trimming removed 4 bases at V and 3 bases at J, with 7 bases between. This CDR3 region has 12 residues. CDR3 protein: CASSGNSYEQYF. The DNA of the CDR3 is TGTGCCAGCAGTGGCAACAGCTACGAGCAGTACTTC.

This rearrangement joins TRBV9 to TRBJ2-1, with 7 bases that match TRBD2. The CDR3 is 15 amino acids. Trimming at V came to 0 bases and at J to 9 bases, leaving 9 bases not matched to a gene. CDR1 and CDR2 (germline): SGDLS, YYNGEE. CDR3 coding DNA: TGTGCCAGCAGCGTAGAGGCGGGAGTAGGTGGTGAGCAGTTCTTC. Its protein is CASSVEAGVGGEQFF. Full variable domain (rest looked up from reference TRBV9 and TRBJ2-1): DSGVTQTPKHLITATGQRVTLRCSPRSGDLSVYWYQQSLDQGLQFLIQYYNGEERAKGNILERFSAQQFPDLHSELNLSSLELGDSALYFCASSVEAGVGGEQFFGPGTRLTVL.

This chain joins TRBV27 and TRBJ2-7; the match to TRBD1 covers 10 bases. Germline CDR1 and CDR2: MNHEY and SMNVEV (reference sequence). Unmatched junction bases numbered 9, after V lost 4 bases and J lost 6 bases. The CDR3 has 15 amino acids. This chain's CDR3 is CASSSFGTGASEQYF. The CDR3 coding sequence is TGTGCCAGCAGTTCTTTCGGGACAGGGGCTTCCGAGCAGTACTTC.

The J gene is TRBJ2-7, the V gene TRBV6-1, with D unresolved. Per the germline V gene, CDR1 is MNHNS and CDR2 is SASEGT. This CDR3 has 15 amino acids. Trimming shortened V by 1 base and J by 4 bases, and 14 bases separated the two germline ends. The CDR3 is CASSEGSAGTYEQYF. As DNA, the CDR3 is TGTGCCAGCAGTGAAGGGTCAGCAGGAACGTACGAGCAGTACTTC.

In DNA, the CDR3 is TGTGCCAGCAGTTTGCGCAGCTACTATGGCTACACCTTC. Translating gives CASSLRSYYGYTF. V gene TRBV12-3 or TRBV12-4 combines with J gene TRBJ1-2; D is uncertain. V gave up 3 bases and J gave up 3 bases, with 8 bases separating them. CDR3 size: 13 residues.

The DNA of the CDR3 is TGTGCCAGCAACCGACCCGGACTAGCGTCCACAGATACGCAGTATTTT. This codes for CASNRPGLASTDTQYF. The V gene is TRBV27, the J gene TRBJ2-3; 9 bases are a match to TRBD2. The CDR3 runs to 16 residues. Germline V CDR1 and CDR2: MNHEY, SMNVEV (reference sequence). After removal of 7 bases from V and 2 bases from J, the junction contained 10 bases not matched to a gene.

This rearrangement joins TRBV11-1 to TRBJ1-1; a weak D match, TRBD1 (5 bases). This CDR3 is built from 13 residues. Germline V gene data show CDR1 as SGHAT and CDR2 as FQDESV (reference sequence). V was clipped by 5 bases and J by 3 bases, with 10 bases between them. The chain's CDR3 is CASSIHRYTEAFF. In DNA, the CDR3 is TGTGCCAGCAGCATCCACAGGTACACTGAAGCTTTCTTT.

The chain links TRBV2 to TRBJ1-4; 8 bases are a match to TRBD1. The CDR3 sequence is 14 residues long. Germline trimming cut 11 bases from V and 4 bases from J; bases unmatched to any gene: 9. CDR1 and CDR2 (germline): SNHLY, FYNNEI. The CDR3 nucleotides read TGTGCCGGTGGACGACAGGGGATTAATGAAAAACTGTTTTTT. Amino acid sequence: CAGGRQGINEKLFF.

This clone is a singleton in its sample. This rearrangement joins TRBV2 to TRBJ2-3, with D tentatively TRBD1 (6 bases). Germline V gene data show CDR1 as SNHLY and CDR2 as FYNNEI. V was clipped by 6 bases and J by 9 bases, with 10 bases between them. The CDR3 covers 11 residues. This CDR3 reads CASRLQGTQYF. CDR3 sequence (DNA): TGTGCCAGCAGGCTCCAGGGGACGCAGTATTTT.

The chain recombines TRBV4-1 with TRBJ2-1; D ambiguous. Germline lookup yields CDR1 MGHRA and CDR2 YSYEKL. Trimming pared 1 base from V and 8 bases from J, leaving 12 bases between. The CDR3 totals 14 residues. The CDR3 protein is CASSQVTPGDEQFF. The CDR3 region has the DNA TGCGCCAGCAGCCAAGTTACCCCTGGGGATGAGCAGTTCTTC.

V and J are TRBV7-2 and TRBJ1-1; D call uncertain. V lost 0 bases and J 0 bases, leaving 5 bases between the germline ends. This CDR3 contains 14 residues. Germline lookup yields CDR1 SGHTA and CDR2 FQGNSA. The CDR3 DNA follows: TGTGCCAGCAGCTTAGCTGGTCTGAACACTGAAGCTTTCTTT. This translates into CASSLAGLNTEAFF.

The CDR3 sequence: CASRNTANYGYTF. CDR3 bases: TGTGCCAGCAGGAATACAGCTAACTATGGCTACACCTTC. This chain connects TRBV5-4 to TRBJ1-2; D remains unclear. Trimming removed 5 bases at V and 0 bases at J, with 8 bases between. Germline loops: CDR1 SGHNT, CDR2 YYREEE (reference sequence). The CDR3 runs to 13 residues.

This chain joins TRBV4-1 and TRBJ1-6; 10 bases are a match to TRBD1. V gave up 4 bases and J gave up 6 bases; unmatched junction bases: 0. In germline, CDR1 is MGHRA, CDR2 YSYEKL. The CDR3 consists of 14 residues. The CDR3 sequence: CASSRDRGNSPLHF. CDR3 nucleotides: TGCGCCAGCAGCCGGGACAGGGGTAATTCACCCCTCCACTTT.

This chain connects TRBV6-2 or TRBV6-3 to TRBJ2-1, with 14 positions matching TRBD2. Trimming took 1 base from V and 0 from J; bases not matched to a gene: 11. Per germline, CDR1 MNHEY and CDR2 SVGEGT. CDR3 length equals 21 residues. The CDR3 reads CASSYFILTSGRASSYNEQFF. The CDR3 nucleotides are TGTGCCAGCAGTTACTTCATACTGACTAGCGGGAGGGCAAGCTCCTACAATGAGCAGTTCTTC.

This clone has only a few counts. The chain joins TRBV6-5 to TRBJ2-7, with D unclear. Between the trimmed V and J ends, which lost 6 bases and 2 bases, there was a span of 11 bases. The germline V gene has CDR1 MNHEY and CDR2 SVGAGI. The CDR3 runs 13 residues. The CDR3 region is CASSNTAAYEQYF. CDR3 sequence (DNA): TGTGCCAGCAGCAATACAGCCGCCTACGAGCAGTACTTC.

J is TRBJ2-2 and V is TRBV18; tentative D call: TRBD2 (7 bases). The CDR3 totals 18 residues. Germline V gives CDR1 KGHSH, CDR2 LQKENI. Between the trimmed V and J ends, which lost 6 bases and 0 bases, there was a span of 20 bases. The CDR3 spells CASSPLATGGPNTGELFF. The DNA for the CDR3 is TGTGCCAGCTCTCCATTGGCTACCGGGGGGCCGAACACCGGGGAGCTGTTTTTT.

J is TRBJ1-2 and V is TRBV5-1; 12 positions match TRBD1. This CDR3 region has 16 residues. Germline CDR1 is SGHRS and CDR2 is YFSETQ. J lost 6 bases, V lost 4 bases, and 10 bases had no gene match. CDR3 amino acids: CASSTATGQGAHGYTF. Here the CDR3 DNA reads TGCGCCAGCAGCACCGCAACGGGACAGGGGGCTCATGGCTACACCTTC.

The J gene is TRBJ2-7, the V gene TRBV19, with 9 bases identical to TRBD1. Germline CDR1 LNHDA, CDR2 SQIVND (reference sequence). Trimming cost V 8 bases and J 0 bases; bases outside gene matches: 8. This CDR3 is 15 amino acids long. The CDR3, as DNA: TGTGCCAGTCCTGCCGGGGACAGGGACTCCTACGAGCAGTACTTC. It yields the protein CASPAGDRDSYEQYF.

V gene TRBV10-1 combines with J gene TRBJ2-3; TRBD1 agrees at 9 bases. Germline V gives CDR1 WNHNN, CDR2 SYGVQD (reference sequence). The CDR3 sequence is 17 residues long. The V and J ends lost 6 bases and 0 bases, in that order; junction bases with no gene match: 10. The CDR3 here is CASSPGGTGRSTDTQYF. The CDR3 coding sequence is TGCGCCAGCAGCCCCGGGGGGACAGGGAGGAGCACAGATACGCAGTATTTT.

This clone was observed once. The V call is TRBV27, the J call TRBJ2-3, with 7 bases that match TRBD1. Germline-derived CDR1 and CDR2 are MNHEY and SMNVEV (reference sequence). CDR3 size: 15 residues. Unmatched junction bases numbered 7, after V lost 5 bases and J lost 2 bases. DNA for the CDR3: TGTGCCAGCAGTAACTACAGGGGTTTCACAGATACGCAGTATTTT. It codes for CASSNYRGFTDTQYF.

V is TRBV28 and J is TRBJ2-1; TRBD2 aligns across 14 bases. Germline lookup yields CDR1 MDHEN and CDR2 SYDVKM. The CDR3 has 16 amino acids. V dropped 4 bases and J dropped 7; count of bases not matched to a gene: 6. The CDR3 DNA follows: TGTGCCAGCAGTTCCCTGGGGACTAGCGGGAGAAATGAGCAGTTCTTC. This gives the protein CASSSLGTSGRNEQFF. The whole variable domain, filled in from reference TRBV28 and TRBJ2-1, reads DVKVTQSSRYLVKRTGEKVFLECVQDMDHENMFWYRQDPGLGLRLIYFSYDVKMKEKGDIPEGYSVSREKKERFSLILESASTNQTSMYLCASSSLGTSGRNEQFFGPGTRLTVL.